The rows below give T cell receptor beta chains drawn from one sample of a study of beta chain features in type 1 diabetes. Method: immunoSEQ multiplex PCR; TCRdb's copy keeps in-frame clones and lacks some. Of a few hundred thousand clones in the sample, 30% are singletons; the top ten hold around 0.065%. The sequenced material came from naive CD4+ T cells from blood. The receptor source for this set is a young man in good health. Both conserved end residues are part of each CDR3. A D gene is named only where the DNA matches it firmly. Not every row has a clone size; where given, it reads once, few, many or a size class.

V: TRBV7-2; D: .; J: TRBJ2-7; length: 13; size: few; CDR3: CASSVGRTYEQYF; DNA: TGTGCCAGCAGCGTCGGCCGGACCTACGAGCAGTACTTC
V: TRBV29-1; D: .; J: TRBJ1-1; length: 11; size: few; CDR3: CSVAEDAEAFF; DNA: TGCAGCGTTGCAGAAGACGCTGAAGCTTTCTTT
V: TRBV2; D: .; J: TRBJ2-3; length: 15; size: few; CDR3: CASSETRGGTDTQYF; DNA: TGTGCCAGCAGTGAAACTAGGGGTGGGACAGATACGCAGTATTTT
V: TRBV28; D: .; J: TRBJ1-2; length: 14; size: few; CDR3: CASSLRGPYYGYTF; DNA: TGTGCCAGCAGTTTAAGGGGCCCTTACTATGGCTACACCTTC
V: TRBV30; D: TRBD1; J: TRBJ1-5; length: 15; size: .; CDR3: CAWSADRGPEQPQHF; DNA: TGTGCCTGGAGTGCGGACAGGGGCCCCGAACAGCCCCAGCATTTT
V: TRBV20-1; D: .; J: TRBJ2-5; length: 11; size: .; CDR3: CSARDQETQYF; DNA: TGCAGTGCTAGAGATCAAGAGACCCAGTACTTC
V: TRBV30; D: .; J: TRBJ2-7; length: 13; size: few; CDR3: CAWSPRRGHEQYF; DNA: TGTGCCTGGAGTCCAAGGAGGGGCCACGAGCAGTACTTC
V: TRBV2; D: .; J: TRBJ2-7; length: 12; size: .; CDR3: CASSTHSYEQYF; DNA: TGTGCCAGCAGTACTCATTCCTACGAGCAGTACTTC
V: TRBV7-6; D: TRBD2; J: TRBJ2-7; length: 16; size: few; CDR3: CASSSPRASGSYEQYF; DNA: TGTGCCAGCAGCTCCCCTCGGGCTAGCGGGAGCTACGAGCAGTACTTC
V: TRBV28; D: TRBD1; J: TRBJ1-1; length: 15; size: few; CDR3: CASSTTGGGYTEAFF; DNA: TGTGCCAGCAGTACCACAGGGGGCGGGTACACTGAAGCTTTCTTT
V: TRBV19; D: .; J: TRBJ2-1; length: 13; size: .; CDR3: CASSIGNYNEQFF; DNA: TGTGCCAGTAGTATCGGTAACTACAATGAGCAGTTCTTC
V: TRBV7-8; D: .; J: TRBJ2-3; length: 16; size: few; CDR3: CASSLALAASTDTQYF; DNA: TGTGCCAGCAGCTTAGCGCTAGCAGCGTCCACAGATACGCAGTATTTT
V: TRBV5-1; D: .; J: TRBJ2-1; length: 15; size: .; CDR3: CASSSPRGRGNEQFF; DNA: TGCGCCAGCAGCTCCCCCCGAGGAAGGGGAAATGAGCAGTTCTTC